This T cell receptor beta chain was sequenced during a study of T cell repertoires in cytomegalovirus infection (dated by TCRdb to the late 2010s). For the study in its entirety: The HLA type of each donor mattered for the analysis, because public TCR beta signatures pointed to carriage of CMV infection along with the matching HLA type. Broad study findings and their caveats: In both this cohort and an independent approximately 370-donor cohort, the cumulative frequency of public TCR beta family members distinguished carriers of CMV infection plus the relevant HLA type. The ex vivo response was dominated by HLA-C-restricted CMV-specific TCR beta clonotypes, and the single most frequent clonotype in two of eight donors was supplied by these HLA-C-restricted clonotypes.

These reads were obtained on an Illumina HiSeq 1500. The public reads were reanalyzed by TCRdb: fastp trimming at Q25, MiXCR alignment, in-frame beta chains only. When rows share a CDR3 protein, they turn into one entry using the most common DNA and genes. The table for this sample lists approximately 500,000 distinct CDR3 sequences; 16% of them were counted only once. The ten biggest clones cover around 25% of the sample. The V and J ends are trimmed by 1 base and 1 base, leaving 8 bases between them. The CDR3 holds 15 amino acids from the cysteine to the phenylalanine. Kept here is only the CDR3 DNA, which spans 45 bases and is read in frame from base 1. The table lists this clonotype with a few counts. Its antigen target is currently unknown. No base quality values were provided; no much bigger clone lies one nucleotide off.

The V gene is TRBV23-1 and the J gene is TRBJ1-5; TRBD1 is perhaps the D gene, given 5 matching bases. TRBV23-1 is annotated as an ORF whose role is uncertain. Input material: CD8+ T cells from PBMCs. The TCR was taken from a human donor in good health (CMV status not recorded). Some clones in this sample may be carry-over from other donors' samples. The CDR3: CASSQYPGSNQPQHF. The nucleotides are TGCGCCAGCAGTCAATATCCAGGGAGCAATCAGCCCCAGCATTTT.